Listed below are T cell receptor beta chains from one sample, sequenced in a study of blood T cell repertoires in COVID-19. Here immunoSEQ multiplex PCR was the method, and the copy in TCRdb shows in-frame clones only, minus some. The table records about 170,000 clones, approximately 74% of them present only once. Sequences were obtained from peripheral blood. The receptors come from a woman aged 80 or older with acute or convalescent COVID-19. CDR3s include the opening cysteine and the closing phenylalanine or tryptophan. D genes are given only for firm matches. Not every row has a clone size; where given, it reads once, few, many or a size class.

clone_size j_call v_call d_call cdr3_aa cdr3_nt
few TRBJ1-2 TRBV24-1 TRBD1 CATSGGQGDGYTF TGTGCCACCAGTGGGGGACAGGGCGATGGCTACACCTTC
. TRBJ1-1 TRBV7-9 TRBD1 CASSGTGVNTEAFF TGTGCCAGCAGCGGGACAGGGGTTAACACTGAAGCTTTCTTT
. TRBJ1-4 TRBV28 TRBD1 CASSPGTVNEKLFF TGTGCCAGCAGCCCCGGGACAGTAAATGAAAAACTGTTTTTT
. TRBJ1-5 TRBV3-1/TRBV3-2 . CASSQDRYQPQHF TGTGCCAGCAGCCAAGATCGGTATCAGCCCCAGCATTTT
. TRBJ1-5 TRBV10-3 TRBD1 CAISEGGGQSNQPQHF TGTGCCATCAGTGAGGGAGGGGGCCAAAGCAATCAGCCCCAGCATTTT
. TRBJ2-3 TRBV6-2/TRBV6-3 TRBD2 CASSYGLAGSTDTQYF TGTGCCAGCAGTTACGGACTAGCGGGATCCACAGATACGCAGTATTTT
. TRBJ2-7 TRBV9 . CASSVGARSSYEQYF TGTGCCAGCAGCGTAGGCGCGAGAAGCTCCTACGAGCAGTACTTC
. TRBJ2-2 TRBV7-8 TRBD2 CASTYTRGGRIRTGELFF TGTGCCAGCACCTATACCCGCGGGGGGAGGATACGGACCGGGGAGCTGTTTTTT
. TRBJ2-7 TRBV5-1 . CASSDRTYEQYF TGCGCCAGCAGCGACAGAACCTACGAGCAGTACTTC
. TRBJ1-5 TRBV28 . CASSLDPLGQGNNQPQHF TGTGCCAGCAGTTTGGATCCCCTGGGGCAGGGAAACAATCAGCCCCAGCATTTT
. TRBJ2-7 TRBV4-3 TRBD1 CASSQEAVTGAGEQYF TGCGCCAGCAGCCAAGAGGCGGTGACAGGGGCGGGGGAGCAGTACTTC
. TRBJ1-2 TRBV12-3/TRBV12-4 . CASSLAGDYGYTF TGTGCCAGCAGTTTAGCGGGAGACTATGGCTACACCTTC
. TRBJ2-1 TRBV25-1 . CASSERGRERDEQFF TGTGCCAGCAGTGAAAGGGGACGGGAGAGAGATGAGCAGTTCTTC
few TRBJ2-5 TRBV19 . CASSIGRETQYF TGTGCCAGTAGTATCGGTCGGGAGACCCAGTACTTC
. TRBJ2-7 TRBV6-5 . CASPGNSDEQYF TGTGCCAGCCCAGGGAATTCTGACGAGCAGTACTTC
. TRBJ1-1 TRBV5-1 TRBD1 CASSFRDRGLEAFF TGCGCCAGCAGCTTCCGGGACAGGGGGCTTGAAGCTTTCTTT
many TRBJ1-5 TRBV6-6 . CASSYMGGEGNQPQHF TGTGCCAGCAGTTATATGGGGGGAGAGGGCAATCAGCCCCAGCATTTT
few TRBJ2-2 TRBV7-9 . CASTLARTGELFF TGTGCCAGCACCTTGGCCAGAACCGGGGAGCTGTTTTTT
. TRBJ2-1 TRBV27 TRBD2 CASSLASGRAREQFF TGTGCCAGCAGTTTGGCTAGCGGGAGGGCTAGAGAGCAGTTCTTC
few TRBJ1-6 TRBV7-2 TRBD1 CASSIQGLNSPLHF TGTGCCAGCAGTATACAGGGGCTGAATTCACCCCTCCACTTT
few TRBJ1-5 TRBV28 TRBD1 CASSLQTGSPNQPQHF TGTGCCAGCAGTTTACAGACAGGGTCCCCCAATCAGCCCCAGCATTTT
. TRBJ2-3 TRBV19 . CASSKSEADTQYF TGTGCCAGTAGTAAGTCCGAGGCAGATACGCAGTATTTT
. TRBJ2-1 TRBV28 . CASSPTGSHYNEQFF TGTGCCAGCAGTCCTACAGGGTCTCATTACAATGAGCAGTTCTTC
. TRBJ2-7 TRBV5-6 TRBD2 CASSLPSGSYEQYF TGTGCCAGCAGCTTACCTAGCGGGTCCTACGAGCAGTACTTC
. TRBJ1-2 TRBV10-3 TRBD1 CAIRSTGVHGYTF TGTGCCATCAGATCGACAGGGGTTCATGGCTACACCTTC
once TRBJ2-1 TRBV21-1 . CASRTSGRASNEQFF TGTGCCAGCAGAACTAGCGGGAGGGCCTCCAATGAGCAGTTCTTC
. TRBJ2-7 TRBV7-2 TRBD1 CASSIRQGTNEQYF TGTGCCAGCAGCATAAGACAGGGTACGAACGAGCAGTACTTC
. TRBJ2-3 TRBV5-1 . CASSSVSGVGTDTQYF TGCGCCAGCAGCTCTGTTTCGGGGGTGGGCACAGATACGCAGTATTTT
. TRBJ2-7 TRBV15 TRBD1 CATRGQQYEQYF TGTGCCACCAGGGGACAGCAGTACGAGCAGTACTTC
few TRBJ1-5 TRBV28 TRBD1 CATRQGASSNQPQHF TGTGCCACTCGACAGGGGGCGTCGAGCAATCAGCCCCAGCATTTT
. TRBJ2-7 TRBV6-5 TRBD1 CASRTGTGGTYEQYF TGTGCCAGCAGGACCGGGACAGGGGGTACCTACGAGCAGTACTTC
. TRBJ2-7 TRBV28 . CASSSQLVQYF TGTGCCAGCAGCTCCCAGTTGGTGCAGTACTTC
. TRBJ2-1 TRBV5-1 TRBD2 CASSLKLAGSNEQFF TGCGCCAGCAGCTTGAAGCTAGCGGGATCGAATGAGCAGTTCTTC
few TRBJ2-2 TRBV7-8 . CASSIQRELFF TGTGCCAGCAGCATCCAGAGGGAGCTGTTTTTT
. TRBJ2-1 TRBV7-2 . CASSLTGLAGAYNEQFF TGTGCCAGCAGCTTAACGGGCTTGGCAGGGGCGTACAATGAGCAGTTCTTC
. TRBJ2-7 TRBV5-8 TRBD2 CASSLISASGRTSSYEQYF TGTGCCAGCAGCTTGATAAGTGCTAGCGGGAGGACTTCCTCCTACGAGCAGTACTTC
few TRBJ1-1 TRBV3-1/TRBV3-2 TRBD1 CASSQAGTANTEAFF TGTGCCAGCAGCCAAGCCGGGACAGCGAACACTGAAGCTTTCTTT
. TRBJ1-4 TRBV5-1 TRBD1 CASSGGQGEKLFF TGCGCCAGCAGCGGCGGACAGGGAGAAAAACTGTTTTTT
. TRBJ2-7 TRBV19 TRBD1 CASNPGTGGGEQYF TGTGCCAGTAACCCCGGGACAGGGGGCGGCGAGCAGTACTTC
. TRBJ1-4 TRBV19 . CASSMVGLATNEKLFF TGTGCCAGTAGTATGGTGGGCCTCGCAACTAATGAAAAACTGTTTTTT
. TRBJ1-6 TRBV3-1/TRBV3-2 TRBD1 CASSTGGETYNSPLHF TGTGCCAGCAGCACAGGGGGAGAGACCTATAATTCACCCCTCCACTTT
. TRBJ2-2 TRBV27 TRBD1 CASSRSRDRVWTGELFF TGTGCCAGCAGTCGTAGCCGGGACAGGGTGTGGACCGGGGAGCTGTTTTTT
. TRBJ2-7 TRBV27 . CASSLGPLGSSYEQYF TGTGCCAGCAGTTTGGGTCCTCTGGGGAGCTCCTACGAGCAGTACTTC
once TRBJ2-3 TRBV7-9 . CASSYVTSTDTQYF TGTGCCAGCAGCTATGTGACTAGCACAGATACGCAGTATTTT
. TRBJ2-2 TRBV30 . CAWRRTTHTGELFF TGTGCCTGGAGAAGAACTACGCACACCGGGGAGCTGTTTTTT
few TRBJ2-7 TRBV30 . CAWSRTAIREQYF TGTGCCTGGAGTCGGACAGCTATACGCGAGCAGTACTTC
once TRBJ1-1 TRBV18 . CASSPSRADTEAFF TGTGCCAGCTCACCATCCAGGGCTGACACTGAAGCTTTCTTT
. TRBJ2-1 TRBV19 TRBD1 CASRPGQAILGNEQFF TGTGCCAGTAGGCCGGGACAGGCGATTTTAGGAAATGAGCAGTTCTTC
. TRBJ1-4 TRBV30 . CAWSWGVFVEKLFF TGTGCCTGGAGTTGGGGGGTTTTTGTTGAAAAACTGTTTTTT
. TRBJ1-2 TRBV21-1 . CASSKKDREEPDGYTF TGTGCCAGCAGCAAAAAGGACAGGGAGGAGCCGGATGGCTACACCTTC
. TRBJ2-7 TRBV6-5 TRBD1 CASSQGTGGEQYF TGTGCCAGCAGCCAAGGGACAGGGGGAGAGCAGTACTTC
few TRBJ2-1 TRBV24-1 TRBD2 CATSPGLAGGGAYNEQFF TGTGCCACCAGTCCGGGACTAGCGGGAGGGGGAGCCTACAATGAGCAGTTCTTC
few TRBJ1-5 TRBV10-1 . CASSESGNQPQHF TGCGCCAGCAGTGAGTCCGGCAATCAGCCCCAGCATTTT
. TRBJ1-2 TRBV28 TRBD1 CASSSRQGLAGYTF TGTGCCAGCAGTTCTCGACAGGGACTCGCTGGCTACACCTTC